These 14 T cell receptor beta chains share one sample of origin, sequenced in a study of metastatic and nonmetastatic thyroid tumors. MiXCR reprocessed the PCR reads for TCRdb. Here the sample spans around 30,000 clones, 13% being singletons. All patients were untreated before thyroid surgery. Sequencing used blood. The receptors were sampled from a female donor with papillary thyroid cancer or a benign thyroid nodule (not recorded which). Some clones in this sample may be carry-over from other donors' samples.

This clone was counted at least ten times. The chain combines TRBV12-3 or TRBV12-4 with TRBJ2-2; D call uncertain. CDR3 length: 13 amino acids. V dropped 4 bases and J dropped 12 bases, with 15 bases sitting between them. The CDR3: CASSWPRPMKLFF. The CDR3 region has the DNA TGTGCCAGCAGTTGGCCCCGCCCGATGAAGCTGTTTTTT.

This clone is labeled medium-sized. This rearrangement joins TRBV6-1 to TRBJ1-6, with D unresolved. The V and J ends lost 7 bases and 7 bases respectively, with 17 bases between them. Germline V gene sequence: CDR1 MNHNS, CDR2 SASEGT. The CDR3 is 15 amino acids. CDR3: CASKTSPGWNSPLHF. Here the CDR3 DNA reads TGTGCCAGCAAAACAAGTCCCGGGTGGAATTCACCCCTCCACTTT.

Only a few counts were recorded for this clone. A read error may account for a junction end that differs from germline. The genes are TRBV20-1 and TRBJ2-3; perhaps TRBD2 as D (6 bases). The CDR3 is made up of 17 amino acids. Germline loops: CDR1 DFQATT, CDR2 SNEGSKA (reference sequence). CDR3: CSARRGERQRTPDTQYF. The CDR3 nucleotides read TGCAGTGCTAGACGCGGGGAGCGGCAGAGAACCCCAGATACGCAGTACTTT.

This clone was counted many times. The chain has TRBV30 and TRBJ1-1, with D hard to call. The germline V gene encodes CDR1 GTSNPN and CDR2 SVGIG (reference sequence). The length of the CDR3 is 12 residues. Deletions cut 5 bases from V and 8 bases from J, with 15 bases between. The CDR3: CAWAPRAPEAFF. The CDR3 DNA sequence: TGTGCCTGGGCCCCCCGGGCCCCAGAAGCTTTCTTT. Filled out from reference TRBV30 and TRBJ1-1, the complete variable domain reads SQTIHQWPATLVQPVGSPLSLECTVEGTSNPNLYWYRQAAGRGLQLLFYSVGIGQISSEVPQNLSASRPQDRQFILSSKKLLLSDSGFYLCAWAPRAPEAFFGQGTRLTVV.

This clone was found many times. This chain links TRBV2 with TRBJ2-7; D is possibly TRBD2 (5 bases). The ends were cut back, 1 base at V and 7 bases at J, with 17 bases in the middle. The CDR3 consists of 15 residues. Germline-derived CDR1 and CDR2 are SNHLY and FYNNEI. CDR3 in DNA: TGTGCCAGCAGTGAAGGGAGGATTGCTCCTGGGGAGCAGTACTTC. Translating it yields CASSEGRIAPGEQYF.

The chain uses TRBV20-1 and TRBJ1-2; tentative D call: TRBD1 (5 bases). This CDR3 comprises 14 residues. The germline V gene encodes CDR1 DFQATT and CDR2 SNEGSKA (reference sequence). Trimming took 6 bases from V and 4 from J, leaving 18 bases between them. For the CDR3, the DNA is TGCAGTGCCCCAGACCCGGGACGGACCTATGGCTACACCTTC. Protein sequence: CSAPDPGRTYGYTF.

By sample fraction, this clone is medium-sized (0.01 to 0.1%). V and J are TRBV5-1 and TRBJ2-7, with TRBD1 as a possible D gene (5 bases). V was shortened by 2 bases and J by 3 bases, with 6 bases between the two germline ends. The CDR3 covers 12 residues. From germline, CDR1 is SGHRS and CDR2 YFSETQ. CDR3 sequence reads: CASSFDSYEQYF. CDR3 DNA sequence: TGCGCCAGCAGCTTCGACAGCTACGAGCAGTACTTC.

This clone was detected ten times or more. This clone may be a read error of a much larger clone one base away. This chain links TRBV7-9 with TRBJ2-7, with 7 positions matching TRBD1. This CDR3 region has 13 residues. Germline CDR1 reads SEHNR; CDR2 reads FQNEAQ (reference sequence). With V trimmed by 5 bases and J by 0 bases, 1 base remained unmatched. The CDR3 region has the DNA TGTGCCAGCAGCAGGGACAGCTCCTACGAGCAGTACTTC. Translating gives CASSRDSSYEQYF. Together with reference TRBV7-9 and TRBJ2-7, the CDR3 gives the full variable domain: DTGVSQNPRHKITKRGQNVTFRCDPISEHNRLYWYRQTLGQGPEFLTYFQNEAQLEKSRLLSDRFSAERPKGSFSTLEIQRTEQGDSAMYLCASSRDSSYEQYFGPGTRLTVT.

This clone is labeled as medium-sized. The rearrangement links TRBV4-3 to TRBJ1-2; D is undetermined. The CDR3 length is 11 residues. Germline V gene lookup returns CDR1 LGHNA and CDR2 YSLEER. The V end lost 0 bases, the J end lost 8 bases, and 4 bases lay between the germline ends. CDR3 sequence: CASSQDGGYTF. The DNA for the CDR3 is TGCGCCAGCAGCCAAGATGGAGGCTACACCTTC.

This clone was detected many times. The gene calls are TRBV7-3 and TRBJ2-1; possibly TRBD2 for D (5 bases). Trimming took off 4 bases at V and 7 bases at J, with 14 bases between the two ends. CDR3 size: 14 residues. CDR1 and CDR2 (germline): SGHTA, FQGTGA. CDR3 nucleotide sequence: TGTGCCAGCAGCTGGCGGATTAGGAGGAATGAGCAGTTCTTC. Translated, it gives CASSWRIRRNEQFF.

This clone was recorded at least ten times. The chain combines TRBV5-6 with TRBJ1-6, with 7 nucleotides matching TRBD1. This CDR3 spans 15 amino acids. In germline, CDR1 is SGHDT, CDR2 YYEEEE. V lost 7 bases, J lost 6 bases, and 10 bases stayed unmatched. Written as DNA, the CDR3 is TGTGCCAGCGAAAAGTTGGGACAGTCTAATTCACCCCTCCACTTT. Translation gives CASEKLGQSNSPLHF.

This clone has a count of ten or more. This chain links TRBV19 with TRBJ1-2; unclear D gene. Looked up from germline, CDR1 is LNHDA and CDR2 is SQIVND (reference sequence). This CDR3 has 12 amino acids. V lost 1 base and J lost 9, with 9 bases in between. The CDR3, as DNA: TGTGCCAGTAGTATAGCTGCCGATAGCTACACCTTC. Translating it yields CASSIAADSYTF.

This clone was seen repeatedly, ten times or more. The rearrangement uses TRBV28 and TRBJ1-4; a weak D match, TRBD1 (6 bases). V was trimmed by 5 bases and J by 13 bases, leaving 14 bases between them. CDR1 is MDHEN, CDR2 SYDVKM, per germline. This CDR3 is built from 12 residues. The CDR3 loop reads CASSLGQTRLFF. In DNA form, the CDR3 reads TGTGCCAGCAGTCTTGGACAGACGAGACTGTTTTTT.

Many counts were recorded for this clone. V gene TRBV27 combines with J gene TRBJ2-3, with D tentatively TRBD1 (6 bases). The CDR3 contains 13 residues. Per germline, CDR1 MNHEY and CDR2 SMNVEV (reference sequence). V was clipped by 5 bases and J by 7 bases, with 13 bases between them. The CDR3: CASSPSDSHTQYF. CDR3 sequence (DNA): TGTGCCAGCAGTCCCTCGGACAGCCATACGCAGTATTTT.